This T cell receptor (beta chain) originates from a study of blood T cells in healthy people across ages. Study observations and caveats: There was a strong correlation between TCR beta diversity and naive T cell percentage.

Each donor's blood draw was approximately 10 milliliters of peripheral blood. With a J-beta primer mix and a sample-barcoded 5' primer, a second PCR ran roughly 6 to 12 cycles. A single record per CDR3 protein comes from TCRdb applying MiXCR to the 5' RACE reads. The sample lists under 2 million distinct CDR3 sequences, roughly a third occurring once. With respect to this clonotype: Its cognate antigen is unknown.

This CDR3 spans 18 amino acids. V was trimmed by 0 bases and J by 0 bases, leaving 14 bases between them. CDR1 LGHDT and CDR2 YNNKEL come from the germline V gene (reference sequence). This receptor was obtained from a woman aged 30 to 39 in good health. The rearrangement links TRBV3-1 to TRBJ2-2; D may be TRBD2 (6 bases). The sequenced material came from blood. The CDR3 reads CASSQDLAGQANTGELFF. Here the CDR3 DNA reads TGTGCCAGCAGCCAAGATTTGGCGGGGCAGGCGAACACCGGGGAGCTGTTTTTT.